This T cell receptor (beta chain) is from a study of spatial heterogeneity in lung cancer. As for time point: sample taken at primary tumor resection. Unique molecular identifiers, one per molecule, were present on every TCR cDNA molecule. Each CDR3 protein is one row after TCRdb ran MiXCR on the 5' RACE reads. The profile shows around 41,000 distinct CDR3 sequences, nearly 7% of them singletons. This CDR3 contains 14 residues. Germline CDR1 reads MGHRA; CDR2 reads YSYEKL. V was pared by 4 bases and J by 8 bases, with 16 bases between. Sequencing was performed on PBMCs, taken at surgery. This receptor was taken from a female donor with early-stage non-small cell lung cancer. This chain joins TRBV4-1 and TRBJ2-3; maybe TRBD1 (6 bases). CDR3 DNA sequence: TGCGCCAGCAGCCCAACTCTACAGGGTGGTACGCAGTATTTT. Its protein is CASSPTLQGGTQYF.